A selection of T cell receptor beta chains follows, all from one sample in a study of T cells in localized non-small cell lung cancer. Libraries were prepared by immunoSEQ multiplex PCR; TCRdb keeps only in-frame clonotypes and omits some of them. The sample contains about 33,000 clones, around 93% of which appear only once. The sequences come from peripheral blood, collected before any cancer treatment. All receptors come from a female donor at least 60 years old with stage I lung adenocarcinoma. Each CDR3 is given with its conserved first and last residue. The D gene is left open where the match is weak. Only some rows state a clone size, as once, few, many or a class for expanded clones.

d_gene,abundance,v_gene,j_gene,CDR3aa,CDR3nt
-,-,TRBV11-3,TRBJ1-1,CASSSVAGTEAFF,TGTGCCAGCAGCTCCGTCGCGGGCACTGAAGCTTTCTTT
-,-,TRBV19,TRBJ2-1,CASRPTRESYNEQFF,TGTGCCAGTAGGCCAACTAGAGAATCATACAATGAGCAGTTCTTC
-,once,TRBV28,TRBJ2-5,CASSLGFVGLQETQYF,TGTGCCAGCAGTTTAGGGTTTGTGGGGTTGCAAGAGACCCAGTACTTC
TRBD1,-,TRBV28,TRBJ1-6,CASSSPGGGNSPLHF,TGTGCCAGCAGTTCCCCAGGGGGCGGGAATTCACCCCTCCACTTT
-,-,TRBV9,TRBJ2-7,CASSVSAGSPGEQYF,TGTGCCAGCAGCGTTTCGGCGGGAAGTCCAGGCGAGCAGTACTTC
-,-,TRBV6-1,TRBJ1-1,CASSERRSNTEAFF,TGTGCCAGCAGTGAACGACGGTCGAACACTGAAGCTTTCTTT
-,-,TRBV6-5,TRBJ2-7,CASSSGLYEQYF,TGTGCCAGCAGTTCGGGGCTCTACGAGCAGTACTTC
-,-,TRBV6-5,TRBJ1-5,CAISQESVNQPQHF,TGTGCCATCAGCCAAGAGTCAGTTAATCAGCCCCAGCATTTT
-,-,TRBV10-3,TRBJ1-5,CAISGTERNQPQHF,TGTGCCATCAGTGGAACGGAGCGCAATCAGCCCCAGCATTTT
-,-,TRBV19,TRBJ1-1,CAARGPGNTEAFF,TGCGCCGCGAGGGGTCCGGGGAACACTGAAGCTTTCTTT
-,-,TRBV10-3,TRBJ2-2,CAIRLTENTGELFF,TGTGCCATCCGCCTTACTGAGAACACCGGGGAGCTGTTTTTT
-,-,TRBV19,TRBJ1-1,CASTPRWVEAFF,TGTGCCAGTACCCCCCGGTGGGTAGAAGCTTTCTTT
-,-,TRBV5-1,TRBJ1-1,CASSLAGFSAAFF,TGCGCCAGCAGCTTGGCCGGGTTCTCTGCGGCTTTCTTT
TRBD1,-,TRBV2,TRBJ2-5,CASSDRMGQQETQYF,TGTGCCAGCAGTGATCGCATGGGACAGCAAGAGACCCAGTACTTC
-,-,TRBV15,TRBJ1-6,CATTQGKGSNSPLHF,TGTGCCACCACCCAGGGCAAAGGGAGTAATTCACCCCTCCACTTT
TRBD1,-,TRBV6-5,TRBJ1-1,CASSYDRGNTEAFF,TGTGCCAGCAGTTACGACAGGGGGAACACTGAAGCTTTCTTT
-,-,TRBV4-2,TRBJ1-3,CASSGRGSGNTIYF,TGTGCCAGCAGCGGGCGGGGCTCTGGAAACACCATATATTTT
TRBD1,-,TRBV7-2,TRBJ1-2,CASSQGRQGYNYGYTF,TGTGCCAGCTCTCAAGGGCGACAGGGGTACAACTATGGCTACACCTTC
-,-,TRBV10-3,TRBJ1-2,CAISESWSDNYGYTF,TGTGCCATCAGTGAGTCGTGGTCAGATAACTATGGCTACACCTTC
-,-,TRBV7-8,TRBJ1-6,CASSLENSPLHF,TGTGCCAGCAGCTTAGAGAATTCACCCCTCCACTTT
-,-,TRBV29-1,TRBJ2-1,CSVEDLGRELFF,TGCAGCGTTGAAGATCTGGGAAGGGAACTGTTCTTC
-,-,TRBV18,TRBJ2-3,CASSPATDTQYF,TGTGCCAGCTCACCGGCCACAGATACGCAGTATTTT
-,-,TRBV4-1,TRBJ2-7,CASSQSGDSYEQYF,TGCGCCAGCAGCCAATCGGGGGACTCCTACGAGCAGTACTTC
-,-,TRBV4-3,TRBJ1-2,CASSSYDTNYGYTF,TGCGCCAGCAGCTCGTACGACACCAACTATGGCTACACCTTC
-,once,TRBV5-1,TRBJ2-2,CASSLGTAGELFF,TGCGCCAGCAGCTTGGGGACAGCCGGGGAGCTGTTTTTT
-,once,TRBV15,TRBJ1-2,CATSSPWAGMGYTF,TGTGCCACCAGCAGTCCTTGGGCCGGAATGGGCTACACCTTC
-,-,TRBV6-5,TRBJ2-7,CASRYEQYF,TGTGCCAGCAGGTACGAGCAGTACTTC
TRBD2,once,TRBV7-2,TRBJ2-7,CASSLASAGGHEQYF,TGTGCCAGCAGCTTAGCGTCAGCGGGGGGACACGAGCAGTACTTC